These 23 T cell receptor beta chains originate from one sample sequenced in a study of metastatic and nonmetastatic thyroid tumors (dated by TCRdb to 2018 to 2020). None of the patients had been given any treatment before thyroid surgery. Library creation used PCR. Sequencer: Illumina HiSeq 4000. TCRdb trimmed public reads at Q25 via fastp, called clones via MiXCR and kept in-frame beta chains. A total of under 20,000 clones appear in this sample, 34% of them only once. The top ten hold roughly 18% of the sample. Sequences were obtained from tumor tissue. The source is a female donor with papillary thyroid cancer or a benign thyroid nodule (not recorded which). Some clones in this sample may be carry-over from other donors' samples.

This clone was seen a single time. The chain has TRBV5-1 and TRBJ2-7; 7 positions match TRBD2. In germline, CDR1 is SGHRS, CDR2 YFSETQ. With 3 bases clipped from V and 2 bases from J, the junction kept 5 bases outside the gene matches. This CDR3 is built from 14 residues. The CDR3 loop is CASSSNGLAYEQYF. Here the CDR3 DNA reads TGCGCCAGCAGCTCGAACGGACTAGCCTACGAGCAGTACTTC.

The chain combines TRBV7-9 with TRBJ2-5; D unclear. Trimming pared 8 bases from V and 1 base from J, leaving 14 bases between. The CDR3 is made up of 14 amino acids. Germline V gene sequence: CDR1 SEHNR, CDR2 FQNEAQ (reference sequence). CDR3 sequence (DNA): TGTGCCAGCTTTGAAGCTATCGGCCAAGAGACCCAGTACTTC. As protein: CASFEAIGQETQYF.

Note on this clone: This sample also contains other DNA sequences that code for the same CDR3. The V gene is TRBV20-1, the J gene TRBJ2-7; D possibly corresponds to TRBD1 (5 bases). From germline, CDR1 is DFQATT and CDR2 SNEGSKA (reference sequence). The germline V and J ends were trimmed by 0 bases and 0 bases, with 12 bases remaining between them. There are 15 residues in the CDR3. The chain's CDR3 is CSARDFDRSSYEQYF. In DNA form, the CDR3 reads TGCAGTGCTAGAGATTTCGACAGAAGCTCCTACGAGCAGTACTTC.

The chain combines TRBV30 with TRBJ1-5; D might be TRBD1 (5 bases). The length of the CDR3 is 13 residues. Germline CDR1 reads GTSNPN; CDR2 reads SVGIG (reference sequence). Trimming took 2 bases from V and 4 from J, leaving 9 bases between them. CDR3 region: CAWSPGTNQPQHF. The DNA for the CDR3 is TGTGCCTGGAGTCCAGGGACGAATCAGCCCCAGCATTTT.

This clone occurred a few times. V and J are TRBV6-1 and TRBJ2-7; 7 bases line up with TRBD1. V was pared by 8 bases and J by 0 bases, with 1 base of the junction left unmatched. CDR1 and CDR2 from the germline V gene are MNHNS and SASEGT. CDR3 length equals 12 residues. CDR3 DNA: TGTGCCAGCCGGGACAGCTCCTACGAGCAGTACTTC. It specifies CASRDSSYEQYF.

Only a few counts were recorded for this clone. This clone may be a read error of a much larger clone one base away. Other DNA variants within this sample encode the same CDR3. The chain employs TRBV29-1 and TRBJ2-1; TRBD1 might be the D (6 bases). The CDR3 length is 11 residues. The germline CDR1 and CDR2 sequences are SQVTM and ANQGSEA. Here the CDR3 DNA reads TGCAGCGTTGGGGTTGGGGGCGAGCAGTTATTC. It translates to CSVGVGGEQLF.

The sample holds many counts of this clone. The chain has TRBV7-9 and TRBJ2-1; 8 bases are shared with TRBD2. Germline V gene lookup returns CDR1 SEHNR and CDR2 FQNEAQ (reference sequence). After removal of 5 bases from V and 8 bases from J, the junction contained 14 bases not matched to a gene. CDR3 size: 16 residues. The CDR3 region is CASSPWTSRIFDEQFF. CDR3 bases: TGTGCCAGCAGCCCCTGGACTAGCCGCATTTTCGATGAGCAGTTCTTC.

This clone was picked up many times. One junction end disagrees with the germline gene, perhaps due to a read error. This same CDR3 is encoded by further DNA sequences in the sample. J is TRBJ1-4 and V is TRBV2; D may be TRBD1 (6 bases). Germline lookup yields CDR1 SNHLY and CDR2 FYNNEI. This CDR3 contains 15 residues. The CDR3: CASSEEGGNNEKLFF. The CDR3 DNA reads TGTGCCAGCAGTGAAGAGGGGGGGAACAATGAAAAGCTGTTTTTT.

This rearrangement joins TRBV12-3 or TRBV12-4 to TRBJ2-1; D might be TRBD2 (5 bases). The V end lost 3 bases, the J end lost 0 bases, and 12 bases lay between the germline ends. The CDR3 length is 16 residues. CDR3 sequence: CASSLGSGHSYNEQFF. In DNA form, the CDR3 reads TGTGCCAGCAGTTTGGGAAGCGGCCACTCCTACAATGAGCAGTTCTTC.

In its sample, this clone was seen a few times. In DNA, the CDR3 is TGTGCCAGCAGTTGGACAGGCAGGATCGACACTGAAGCTTTCTTT. This codes for CASSWTGRIDTEAFF. The chain has TRBV6-1 and TRBJ1-1, with 7 bases identical to TRBD1. With 5 bases clipped from V and 3 bases from J, the junction kept 9 bases outside the gene matches. Germline V gene lookup returns CDR1 MNHNS and CDR2 SASEGT. The CDR3 has 15 amino acids.

The CDR3 DNA reads as TGTGCCAGCAGGGACCCGGGACAGGGGTACGAGCAGTACTTC. This encodes CASRDPGQGYEQYF. The chain is built from TRBV28 and TRBJ2-7, with 10 bases fitting TRBD1. V lost 6 bases and J lost 4; bases outside the gene matches: 6. Germline V gives CDR1 MDHEN, CDR2 SYDVKM. The CDR3 totals 14 residues. The full variable domain, its missing parts supplied by reference TRBV28 and TRBJ2-7, is DVKVTQSSRYLVKRTGEKVFLECVQDMDHENMFWYRQDPGLGLRLIYFSYDVKMKEKGDIPEGYSVSREKKERFSLILESASTNQTSMYLCASRDPGQGYEQYFGPGTRLTVT.

Ten or more counts support this clone. This chain joins TRBV29-1 and TRBJ1-1, with no clear D. CDR1 and CDR2 (germline): SQVTM, ANQGSEA. The V end lost 6 bases, the J end lost 0 bases, and 14 bases lay between the germline ends. The CDR3 loop spans 14 amino acids. This chain's CDR3 is CSVTVGNMNTEAFF. The DNA for the CDR3 is TGCAGCGTCACAGTGGGGAACATGAACACTGAAGCTTTCTTT.

By its share, this clone is medium-sized. The chain links TRBV19 to TRBJ2-1; D not resolved. Germline assignment: CDR1 LNHDA and CDR2 SQIVND (reference sequence). Trimming pared 3 bases from V and 0 bases from J, leaving 9 bases between. The CDR3 contains 15 residues. CDR3 bases: TGTGCCAGTAGTATGAGCTCTAACTCCTACAATGAGCAGTTCTTC. Translation gives CASSMSSNSYNEQFF.

The rearrangement links TRBV12-3 or TRBV12-4 to TRBJ1-5; D is undetermined. The CDR3 is 12 amino acids. The V gene lost 3 bases and the J gene lost 4 bases, with 4 bases spanning the gap. The CDR3 here is CASSFQNQPQHF. The CDR3 DNA is TGTGCCAGCAGTTTCCAAAATCAGCCCCAGCATTTT.

The chain uses TRBV7-2 and TRBJ2-7; D might be TRBD2 (6 bases). Trimming removed 0 bases at V and 4 bases at J, with 13 bases between. This CDR3 comprises 15 residues. In germline, CDR1 is SGHTA, CDR2 FQGNSA. CDR3 DNA: TGTGCCAGCAGCTTAGCGCTCGGGAGCACTTACGAGCAGTACTTC. This sequence encodes CASSLALGSTYEQYF.

Sample share makes this clone medium-sized. This rearrangement joins TRBV19 to TRBJ1-3, with 8 nucleotides matching TRBD1. This CDR3 has 16 amino acids. The germline CDR1 and CDR2 sequences are LNHDA and SQIVND (reference sequence). The junction had 6 bases not matched to a gene; V was cut back by 4 bases and J by 1 base. The CDR3 nucleotides read TGTGCCAGTAGTAGGGCGACAGGGGCGTCTGGAAACACCATATATTTT. It codes for CASSRATGASGNTIYF.

The DNA for the CDR3 is TGTGCCACCAGTGACTCTACAGGGGCTTATAGCAATCAGCCCCAGCATTTT. Its translation is CATSDSTGAYSNQPQHF. The chain joins TRBV24-1 to TRBJ1-5, with 7 positions matching TRBD1. There are 17 residues in the CDR3. The V gene end was trimmed by 4 bases and the J gene end by 0 bases; junction bases not matched to a gene: 8. From germline, CDR1 is KGHDR and CDR2 SFDVKD.

The table lists this clone with a few counts. CDR3 sequence: CSAIATGTEAFF. The DNA for the CDR3 is TGCAGTGCTATTGCCACAGGCACTGAAGCTTTCTTT. The rearrangement links TRBV20-1 to TRBJ1-1; possible D gene TRBD1, 5 bases. V dropped 4 bases and J dropped 4 bases, with 10 bases sitting between them. The CDR3 totals 12 residues. Germline CDR1 and CDR2: DFQATT and SNEGSKA (reference sequence).

The chain recombines TRBV5-1 with TRBJ2-7, with D maybe TRBD2 (6 bases). V lost 4 bases and J lost 0, with 14 bases in between. The CDR3 spans 15 residues. The V gene's germline CDR1 is SGHRS and CDR2 YFSETQ. The CDR3 loop reads CASSIRGGPSYEQYF. In DNA form, the CDR3 reads TGCGCCAGCAGCATTAGGGGAGGCCCCTCCTACGAGCAGTACTTC.

CDR3 nucleotide sequence: TGTGCCAGTAGCCGGGGGAGCAGATATAGCAATCAGCCCCAGCATTTT. Translating it yields CASSRGSRYSNQPQHF. The rearrangement links TRBV19 to TRBJ1-5; TRBD1 might be the D (5 bases). This CDR3 comprises 16 residues. V was pared by 6 bases and J by 0 bases, with 15 bases between. CDR1 and CDR2 from the germline V gene are LNHDA and SQIVND (reference sequence).

This clone was seen a handful of times. The gene calls are TRBV6-5 and TRBJ2-7; the D gene is possibly TRBD2 (6 bases). V was clipped by 3 bases and J by 2 bases, with 14 bases between them. There are 15 residues in the CDR3. Germline V gives CDR1 MNHEY, CDR2 SVGAGI. The CDR3 loop is CASSYGGNGAYEQYF. The CDR3 bases are TGTGCCAGCAGTTATGGGGGGAATGGAGCCTACGAGCAGTACTTC.

The V gene is TRBV28, the J gene TRBJ2-3; D ambiguous. The CDR3 spans 11 residues. Germline V lookup: CDR1 MDHEN, CDR2 SYDVKM. Trimming removed 6 bases from V and 2 bases from J, with 3 bases in between. The CDR3 sequence is CASSITDTQYF. The CDR3 DNA reads TGTGCCAGCAGCATCACAGATACGCAGTATTTT.

As to this clone: A much larger clone differs by one base, so this may be a read error. V gene TRBV6-6 combines with J gene TRBJ2-1; D unresolved. V lost 1 base, J lost 0 bases, and 16 bases lay in between. The CDR3 loop spans 18 amino acids. Germline V lookup: CDR1 MNHNY, CDR2 SVGAGI (reference sequence). The CDR3 DNA reads TGTGCCAGCAGTTACTTTGGGTGTGGCCGCCGCTCCTACAATGAGCAGTTCTTC. This translates into CASSYFGCGRRSYNEQFF.